These 25 T cell receptor beta chains were sequenced from one sample in a study of T-cell reconstitution after alpha-beta-depleted transplantation in children. Researchers prepared the TCRbeta library using unique molecular identifiers, the study reports. MiXCR, applied by TCRdb to the PCR reads, yields one record per CDR3 protein. The table includes some 550,000 distinct CDR3 sequences, around 19% detected once. Sequenced here: PBMCs from the stem cell graft donor, sampled from the stem cell graft. These receptors were collected from a human donor who donated a stem cell graft to a child with acute lymphoblastic leukemia.

This clonotype turned up a few times. CDR3 region: CAWSAGVGDNEQFF. CDR3 nucleotides: TGTGCCTGGAGTGCCGGCGTCGGGGACAATGAGCAGTTCTTC. This chain joins TRBV30 and TRBJ2-1, with D maybe TRBD2 (5 bases). V lost 1 base and J lost 5, with 12 bases in between. The germline V gene encodes CDR1 GTSNPN and CDR2 SVGIG (reference sequence). This CDR3 has 14 amino acids.

The rearrangement joins TRBV9 to TRBJ2-5, with 8 bases fitting TRBD2. This CDR3 has 14 amino acids. Germline-derived CDR1 and CDR2 are SGDLS and YYNGEE. V shed 3 bases and J 5 bases; nucleotides not matched to a gene: 6. CDR3 in amino acids: CASSESGLVETQYF. The DNA of the CDR3 is TGTGCCAGCAGCGAATCGGGACTAGTCGAGACCCAGTACTTC.

The sample holds a few counts of this clonotype. J is TRBJ2-2 and V is TRBV10-1, with 8 bases aligning to TRBD2. From germline, CDR1 is WNHNN and CDR2 SYGVQD (reference sequence). V shed 0 bases and J 6 bases; nucleotides not matched to a gene: 15. This CDR3 spans 19 amino acids. The CDR3 loop is CASSESTSVRGASPGELFF. The CDR3 coding sequence is TGCGCCAGCAGTGAGTCGACAAGTGTGCGGGGGGCATCACCCGGGGAGCTGTTTTTT.

This clonotype was counted only a few times. V usage is TRBV27 and J usage is TRBJ1-5, with 7 positions matching TRBD1. V lost 5 bases, J lost 0 bases, and 7 bases stayed unmatched. Germline V gene sequence: CDR1 MNHEY, CDR2 SMNVEV (reference sequence). The CDR3 runs 16 residues. CDR3 sequence reads: CASSLYGTVSNQPQHF. CDR3 DNA sequence: TGTGCCAGCAGTCTCTATGGGACAGTTAGCAATCAGCCCCAGCATTTT.

DNA for the CDR3: TGTGCCAGCAGCTTAGAACCTAGCGGGACCTACGAGCAGTACTTC. Translated: CASSLEPSGTYEQYF. The chain has TRBV7-6 and TRBJ2-7; 9 nucleotides match TRBD2. The CDR3 extends over 15 amino acids. The V segment lost 1 base and the J segment 2 bases; nucleotides outside the gene matches: 3. Germline CDR1 is SGHVS and CDR2 is FNYEAQ.

V is TRBV14 and J is TRBJ2-7; 11 bases agree with TRBD2. Germline V gene lookup returns CDR1 SGHDN and CDR2 FVKESK. Trimming cost V 0 bases and J 7 bases; bases outside gene matches: 2. The CDR3 sequence is 14 residues long. CDR3 DNA: TGTGCCAGCAGCCAAGAACTAGCGGGAGAAGAGCAGTACTTC. Translating gives CASSQELAGEEQYF.

CDR3 in amino acids: CASSRGQGAEAFF. The DNA for the CDR3 is TGTGCCAGCAGTAGGGGACAGGGGGCTGAAGCTTTCTTT. The V gene is TRBV12-3 or TRBV12-4, the J gene TRBJ1-1; 11 bases are shared with TRBD1. This CDR3 contains 13 residues. The junction had 2 bases not matched to a gene; V was cut back by 5 bases and J by 6 bases.

There are a few counts of this clonotype. The chain uses TRBV5-5 and TRBJ2-7; TRBD2 matches at 9 bases. Germline lookup yields CDR1 SGHKS and CDR2 YYEKEE (reference sequence). The CDR3 runs to 14 residues. With 4 bases clipped from V and 4 bases from J, the junction kept 6 bases outside the gene matches. CDR3 sequence: CASSTGTSLYEQYF. CDR3 bases: TGTGCCAGCAGCACCGGGACTAGCCTTTACGAGCAGTACTTC.

This clonotype has more than one count but fewer than ten. The CDR3 bases are TGTGCCAGCACCCCGACAGGGGGGGATCAGCCCCAGCATTTT. This gives the protein CASTPTGGDQPQHF. The chain joins TRBV7-8 to TRBJ1-5, with TRBD1 identical over 9 bases. The CDR3 sequence is 14 residues long. Trimming removed 7 bases from V and 5 bases from J; junction bases left unmatched: 6. Germline V lookup: CDR1 SGHVS, CDR2 FQNEAQ.

There are a few counts of this clonotype. J is TRBJ1-1 and V is TRBV25-1; D perhaps matches TRBD1 (5 bases). CDR3 size: 12 residues. Trimming took off 2 bases at V and 11 bases at J, with 12 bases between the two ends. Germline assignment: CDR1 MGHDK and CDR2 SYGVNS. In nucleotides, the CDR3 is TGTGCCAGCAGTGAAGGAAGCAGGGCGGCTTTCTTT. Translating it yields CASSEGSRAAFF. The full variable domain, completed using reference TRBV25-1 and TRBJ1-1, is EADIYQTPRYLVIGTGKKITLECSQTMGHDKMYWYQQDPGMELHLIHYSYGVNSTEKGDLSSESTVSRIRTEHFPLTLESARPSHTSQYLCASSEGSRAAFFGQGTRLTVV.

The rearrangement links TRBV5-5 to TRBJ2-7; D is perhaps TRBD2 (5 bases). This CDR3 is built from 14 residues. Germline V lookup: CDR1 SGHKS, CDR2 YYEKEE (reference sequence). The V end was cut by 1 base, the J end by 2 bases, with 10 bases between. The CDR3 loop reads CASSLPGMTYEQYF. DNA of the CDR3: TGTGCCAGCAGCTTGCCGGGGATGACCTACGAGCAGTACTTC.

The chain couples TRBV29-1 to TRBJ2-1, with D tentatively TRBD1 or TRBD2 (5 bases each). The CDR3 has 15 amino acids. Germline CDR1 SQVTM, CDR2 ANQGSEA. Trimming took 4 bases from V and 5 from J, leaving 18 bases between them. Here the CDR3 reads CSVGGGRVVNNEQFF. CDR3 bases: TGCAGCGTTGGTGGGGGAAGGGTCGTCAACAATGAGCAGTTCTTC.

This clonotype was seen a handful of times. The V call is TRBV12-3 or TRBV12-4, the J call TRBJ2-7; 7 positions match TRBD1. There are 19 residues in the CDR3. J gave up 0 bases and V 5 bases, and 19 bases lay outside the gene matches. Here the CDR3 DNA reads TGTGCCAGCAGTACACAGGGGTCTCAGCTCTTTCTATACTCCTACGAGCAGTACTTC. Its translation: CASSTQGSQLFLYSYEQYF.

There are a few counts of this clonotype. The gene calls are TRBV9 and TRBJ2-3; D might be TRBD2 (5 bases). CDR3 size: 14 residues. Germline CDR1 SGDLS, CDR2 YYNGEE. V shed 0 bases and J shed 5 bases, with 10 bases lying between them. Here the CDR3 DNA reads TGTGCCAGCAGCGTAGGGATGGGGAGAGATACGCAGTATTTT. Amino acids: CASSVGMGRDTQYF.

The V and J genes are TRBV4-2 and TRBJ2-6, with a weak D call TRBD2 (6 bases). The CDR3 extends over 18 amino acids. The V end lost 6 bases, the J end lost 0 bases, and 18 bases lay between the germline ends. Germline CDR1 reads LGHNA; CDR2 reads YNFKEQ. CDR3 coding DNA: TGTGCCAGCAGGCCCGGGACTGGCCTCCCCTCTGGGGCCAACGTCCTGACTTTC. Residues: CASRPGTGLPSGANVLTF.

This chain joins TRBV20-1 and TRBJ1-4; D perhaps matches TRBD1 (5 bases). The germline V gene encodes CDR1 DFQATT and CDR2 SNEGSKA (reference sequence). The CDR3 is made up of 11 amino acids. Written as DNA, the CDR3 is TGCAGCGCGGGGCCTTATGAAAAACTGTTTTTT. Its translation: CSAGPYEKLFF.

The chain uses TRBV12-3 or TRBV12-4 and TRBJ1-5, with D possibly TRBD1 on 6 matching bases. The CDR3 spans 14 residues. V was clipped by 5 bases and J by 3 bases, with 11 bases between them. The CDR3 loop is CASSHTGINQPQHF. Written as DNA, the CDR3 is TGTGCCAGCAGTCATACAGGGATCAATCAGCCCCAGCATTTT.

The V and J genes are TRBV29-1 and TRBJ1-2; 10 nucleotides agree with TRBD1. The CDR3 is 14 residues long. The germline V gene encodes CDR1 SQVTM and CDR2 ANQGSEA. V was pared by 7 bases and J by 4 bases, with 9 bases of the junction left unmatched. The CDR3 sequence: CSGLTGGAGYGYTF. The CDR3, as DNA: TGCAGCGGCTTGACAGGGGGCGCGGGCTATGGCTACACCTTC.

The V gene is TRBV9, the J gene TRBJ2-7; D might be TRBD2 (7 bases). The CDR3 extends over 16 amino acids. CDR1 and CDR2 from the germline V gene are SGDLS and YYNGEE. The ends were cut back, 4 bases at V and 0 bases at J, with 17 bases in the middle. CDR3 loop: CASSSGGLAFSYEQYF. For the CDR3, the DNA is TGTGCCAGCAGCTCCGGGGGGCTAGCTTTCTCCTACGAGCAGTACTTC.

A few counts support this clonotype. The chain carries TRBV29-1 and TRBJ2-5; D is ambiguous. The CDR3 covers 13 residues. V shed 7 bases and J shed 1 base, with 13 bases lying between them. Looked up from germline, CDR1 is SQVTM and CDR2 is ANQGSEA. This chain's CDR3 is CSAVPGAQETQYF. The CDR3 DNA is TGCAGCGCCGTCCCTGGAGCCCAAGAGACCCAGTACTTC.

This clonotype came up a few times. V and J are TRBV28 and TRBJ2-1; 11 bases map to TRBD2. There are 16 residues in the CDR3. V gave up 6 bases and J gave up 7 bases; unmatched junction bases: 11. Germline-derived CDR1 and CDR2 are MDHEN and SYDVKM. CDR3 in amino acids: CASSRPSGRSGNEQFF. The CDR3 DNA reads as TGTGCCAGCAGCCGTCCTAGCGGGAGGTCAGGAAATGAGCAGTTCTTC. The complete variable domain, with remaining parts taken from reference TRBV28 and TRBJ2-1, reads DVKVTQSSRYLVKRTGEKVFLECVQDMDHENMFWYRQDPGLGLRLIYFSYDVKMKEKGDIPEGYSVSREKKERFSLILESASTNQTSMYLCASSRPSGRSGNEQFFGPGTRLTVL.

This clonotype was counted a few times. The chain uses TRBV25-1 and TRBJ2-1; 7 nucleotides line up with TRBD1. The CDR3 extends over 14 amino acids. V lost 6 bases, J lost 12 bases, and 14 bases stayed unmatched. Germline loops: CDR1 MGHDK, CDR2 SYGVNS. In DNA form, the CDR3 reads TGTGCCAGCAGAGGGGGCGCAAGGTTCTGGGGGCAGTTCTTC. Protein: CASRGGARFWGQFF.

This clonotype came up once. The rearrangement links TRBV9 to TRBJ2-1; D is possibly TRBD2 (5 bases). The CDR3 spans 14 residues. Germline CDR1 and CDR2: SGDLS and YYNGEE. V dropped 0 bases and J dropped 9 bases, with 13 bases sitting between them. The DNA of the CDR3 is TGTGCCAGCAGCGTAGAAGGTAGAGGAGGTGAGCAGTTCTTC. It codes for CASSVEGRGGEQFF.

This clonotype was counted only a few times. V and J are TRBV12-3 or TRBV12-4 and TRBJ2-5, with 7 bases matching TRBD2. The CDR3 runs to 13 residues. J was trimmed by 4 bases and V by 4 bases; bases with no gene match: 3. CDR3 sequence reads: CASSWGGIETQYF. Here the CDR3 DNA reads TGTGCCAGCAGTTGGGGGGGAATAGAGACCCAGTACTTC.

A single count supports this clonotype. The CDR3 region has the DNA TGTGCCAGCAGCCTCGTACCGGGACTTTACAATGAGCAGTTCTTC. This encodes CASSLVPGLYNEQFF. This chain links TRBV7-6 with TRBJ2-1; a possible D gene is TRBD2 (6 bases). Germline assignment: CDR1 SGHVS and CDR2 FNYEAQ. V was cut by 5 bases and J by 4 bases, with 15 bases left in between. This CDR3 is built from 15 residues.